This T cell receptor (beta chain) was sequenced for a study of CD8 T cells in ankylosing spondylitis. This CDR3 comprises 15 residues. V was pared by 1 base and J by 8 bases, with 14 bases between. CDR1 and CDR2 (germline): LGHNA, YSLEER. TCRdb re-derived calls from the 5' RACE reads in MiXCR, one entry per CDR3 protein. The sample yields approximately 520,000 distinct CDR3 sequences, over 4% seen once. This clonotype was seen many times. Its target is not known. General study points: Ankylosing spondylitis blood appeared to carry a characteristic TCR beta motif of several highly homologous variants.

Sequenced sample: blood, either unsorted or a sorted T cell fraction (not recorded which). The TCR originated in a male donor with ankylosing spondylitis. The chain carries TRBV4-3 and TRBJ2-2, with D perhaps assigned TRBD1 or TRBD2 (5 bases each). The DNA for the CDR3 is TGCGCCAGCAGCCAAGCCCGGGACCCTCGAGGGGAGCTGTTTTTT. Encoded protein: CASSQARDPRGELFF.